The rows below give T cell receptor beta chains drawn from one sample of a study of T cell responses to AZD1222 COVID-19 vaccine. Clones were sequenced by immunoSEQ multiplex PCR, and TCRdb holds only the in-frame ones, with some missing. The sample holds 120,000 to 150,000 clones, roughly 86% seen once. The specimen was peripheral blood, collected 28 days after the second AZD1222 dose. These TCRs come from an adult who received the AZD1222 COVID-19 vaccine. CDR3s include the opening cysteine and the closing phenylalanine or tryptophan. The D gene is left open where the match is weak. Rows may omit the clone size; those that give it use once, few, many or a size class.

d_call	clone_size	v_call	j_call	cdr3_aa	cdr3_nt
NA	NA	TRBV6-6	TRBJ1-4	CASSYTGVNEKLFF	TGTGCCAGCAGTTACACCGGAGTTAATGAAAAACTGTTTTTT
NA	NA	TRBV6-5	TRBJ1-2	CASSHGTPSGYTF	TGTGCCAGCAGCCACGGGACCCCGAGCGGCTACACCTTC
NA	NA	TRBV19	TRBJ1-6	CASRLQGRSSYNSPLHF	TGTGCCAGTAGGCTCCAGGGGAGAAGCTCCTATAATTCACCCCTCCACTTT
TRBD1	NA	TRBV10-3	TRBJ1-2	CAITADRAQGDGYTF	TGTGCCATCACCGCCGACAGGGCTCAGGGGGATGGCTACACCTTC
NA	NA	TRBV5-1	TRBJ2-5	CASSLGFASAPPGETQYF	TGCGCCAGCAGCTTGGGGTTTGCTAGCGCCCCTCCGGGGGAGACCCAGTACTTC
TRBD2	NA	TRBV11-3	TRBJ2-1	CASSLTSAVSNEQFF	TGTGCCAGCAGCTTGACTAGCGCGGTTTCCAATGAGCAGTTCTTC
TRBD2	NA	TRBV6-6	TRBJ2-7	CASSPGTSGRGRTYEQYF	TGTGCCAGCAGTCCCGGGACTAGCGGGAGGGGGAGGACCTACGAGCAGTACTTC
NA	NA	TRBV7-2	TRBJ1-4	CASSLLVGLGEKLFF	TGTGCCAGCAGCTTACTCGTGGGTCTCGGCGAAAAACTGTTTTTT
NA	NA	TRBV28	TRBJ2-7	CASSSPPEGAYEQYF	TGTGCCAGCAGTTCCCCCCCTGAAGGGGCCTACGAGCAGTACTTC
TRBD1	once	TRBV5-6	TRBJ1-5	CASNRGSNQPQHF	TGTGCCAGCAACAGGGGGTCCAATCAGCCCCAGCATTTT
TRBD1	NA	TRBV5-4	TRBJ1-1	CASSLGGRTGYTEAFF	TGTGCCAGCAGCTTGGGGGGAAGGACAGGGTACACTGAAGCTTTCTTT
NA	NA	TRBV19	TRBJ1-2	CASTRDPEGGYTF	TGTGCCAGTACCAGGGACCCTGAGGGGGGCTACACCTTC
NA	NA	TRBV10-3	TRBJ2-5	CAIREGHLETQYF	TGTGCCATCAGGGAGGGACACCTAGAGACCCAGTACTTC
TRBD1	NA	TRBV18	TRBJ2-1	CASSPPGTGNEQFF	TGTGCCAGCTCACCACCCGGGACAGGTAATGAGCAGTTCTTC
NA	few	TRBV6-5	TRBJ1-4	CASSLKQGSGEKLFF	TGTGCCAGCAGTTTGAAACAGGGATCCGGAGAAAAACTGTTTTTT
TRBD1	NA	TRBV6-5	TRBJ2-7	CASSMTGDSYEQYF	TGTGCCAGCAGTATGACAGGGGACTCCTACGAGCAGTACTTC
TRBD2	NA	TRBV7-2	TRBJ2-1	CASSLNLAGGKFF	TGTGCCAGCAGCTTAAACTTGGCGGGAGGGAAGTTCTTC
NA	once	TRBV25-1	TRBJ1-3	CASSPLREGNTIYF	TGTGCCAGCAGCCCCCTTAGGGAAGGGAACACCATATATTTT
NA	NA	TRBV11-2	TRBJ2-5	CASSLGMHQETQYF	TGTGCCAGCAGCTTAGGGATGCACCAAGAGACCCAGTACTTC
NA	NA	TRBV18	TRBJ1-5	CASSTDAQPQHF	TGTGCCAGCTCAACAGACGCACAGCCCCAGCATTTT
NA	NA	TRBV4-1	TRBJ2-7	CASSQRTPSSYEQYF	TGCGCCAGCAGCCAGCGGACACCGAGCTCCTACGAGCAGTACTTC
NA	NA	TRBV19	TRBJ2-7	CASSTPAGTEQYF	TGTGCCAGTAGCACCCCGGCGGGAACCGAGCAGTACTTC
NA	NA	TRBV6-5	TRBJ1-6	CASSHVSSYNSPLHF	TGTGCCAGCAGCCACGTATCCTCCTATAATTCACCCCTCCACTTT
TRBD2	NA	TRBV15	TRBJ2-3	CATSRETAGPPDTQYF	TGTGCCACCAGCAGAGAGACAGCGGGACCGCCGGATACGCAGTATTTT
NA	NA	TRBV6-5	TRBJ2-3	CASRASVSTDTQYF	TGTGCCAGCAGGGCTAGCGTCAGCACAGATACGCAGTATTTT
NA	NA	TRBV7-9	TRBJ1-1	CASSLFTEAFF	TGTGCCAGCAGCTTATTCACTGAAGCTTTCTTT
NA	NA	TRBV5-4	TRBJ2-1	CASSLAYSLNEQFF	TGTGCCAGCAGCTTGGCGTACAGTCTCAATGAGCAGTTCTTC
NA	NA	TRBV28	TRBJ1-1	CASSGPLNTEAFF	TGTGCCAGCAGTGGACCTCTGAACACTGAAGCTTTCTTT
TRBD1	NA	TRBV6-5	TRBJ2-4	CASGRDRSHIQYF	TGTGCTAGCGGTAGGGACAGGTCGCACATTCAGTACTTC
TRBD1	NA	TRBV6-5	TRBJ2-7	CASRKGTGGFYEQYF	TGTGCCAGCAGGAAGGGGACAGGGGGCTTCTACGAGCAGTACTTC
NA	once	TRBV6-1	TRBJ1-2	CASSELGGVFPNYGYTF	TGTGCCAGCAGTGAATTGGGAGGAGTCTTCCCTAACTATGGCTACACCTTC
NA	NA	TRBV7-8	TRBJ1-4	CASSLDLQAEKLFF	TGTGCCAGCAGCTTAGATTTACAGGCTGAAAAACTGTTTTTT
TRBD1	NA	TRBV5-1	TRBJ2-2	CASSQTGQGTGELFF	TGCGCCAGCAGCCAGACGGGACAGGGCACCGGGGAGCTGTTTTTT
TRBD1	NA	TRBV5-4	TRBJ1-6	CAIEDRGWNSPLHF	TGTGCCATAGAGGACAGGGGATGGAATTCACCCCTCCACTTT
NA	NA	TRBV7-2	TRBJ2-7	CASSSSRQVRYEQYF	TGTGCCAGCAGCTCAAGCCGTCAAGTACGCTACGAGCAGTACTTC
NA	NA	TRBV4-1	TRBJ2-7	CASSHPTGDSPPKYF	TGCGCCAGCAGCCACCCCACAGGGGACTCCCCACCCAAGTACTTC
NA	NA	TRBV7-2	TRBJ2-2	CASSHVGTWSLTGELFF	TGTGCCAGCAGCCACGTGGGAACATGGTCATTGACCGGGGAGCTGTTTTTT
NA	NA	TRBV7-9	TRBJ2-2	CASSPTRGDTGELFF	TGTGCCAGCAGCCCCACGAGGGGGGACACCGGGGAGCTGTTTTTT
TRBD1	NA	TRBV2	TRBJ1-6	CASSEGGQGSPLHF	TGTGCCAGCAGTGAAGGGGGACAGGGCTCACCCCTCCACTTT
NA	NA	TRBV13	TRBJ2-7	CASSFRGGRYEQYF	TGTGCCAGCAGCTTCCGTGGAGGGAGGTACGAGCAGTACTTC
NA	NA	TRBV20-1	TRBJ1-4	CSATKGGGLFF	TGCAGTGCTACCAAGGGGGGGGGACTGTTTTTT
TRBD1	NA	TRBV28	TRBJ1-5	CASSFGTANQPQHF	TGTGCCAGCAGTTTTGGGACAGCAAATCAGCCCCAGCATTTT
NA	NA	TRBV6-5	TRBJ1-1	CASSYPPQAFF	TGTGCCAGCAGTTATCCACCTCAAGCTTTCTTT
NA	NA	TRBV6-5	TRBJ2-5	CASTPRWEETQYF	TGTGCCAGCACCCCCAGGTGGGAAGAGACCCAGTACTTC
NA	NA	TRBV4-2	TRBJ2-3	CASSQDSGSFTDTQYF	TGTGCCAGCAGCCAAGACTCAGGGAGCTTCACAGATACGCAGTATTTT
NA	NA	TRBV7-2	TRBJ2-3	CASRRAWGGTDTQYF	TGTGCCAGCAGGAGGGCGTGGGGGGGCACAGATACGCAGTATTTT
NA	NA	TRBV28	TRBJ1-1	CASSPGGSATEAFF	TGTGCCAGCAGTCCTGGGGGGAGTGCCACTGAAGCTTTCTTT
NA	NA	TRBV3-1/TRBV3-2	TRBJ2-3	CASSQDAARDTQYF	TGTGCCAGCAGCCAAGATGCGGCTAGAGATACGCAGTATTTT